This TCR beta chain was sequenced for a study of vaccination and CD4 T cells after COVID-19. General study findings and limits: Recorded median SARS-CoV-2-reactive clonotype numbers increased from around 19 to 38 without reaching significance.

Stated treatment: roughly 10-day PBMC culture with coronavirus spike peptide pools or control peptides (ViraFEST assay). After expanding antigen-specific T cells with peptide pools, ViraFEST sequenced their TCRs. CDR1 and CDR2 (germline): KGHDR, SFDVKD. J lost 5 bases, V lost 3 bases, and 8 bases had no gene match. This CDR3 is 15 amino acids long. The Oncomine TCR Beta short-read assay was what sequenced the DNA obtained from cultured CD4+ T cells. Researchers extracted genomic DNA from CD4+ T cells that had been cultured. TCRdb reanalysed the PCR reads using MiXCR and keeps one entry per CDR3 protein. The data contain approximately 19,000 distinct CDR3 sequences, less than 85% of them singletons. Worth noting for this clonotype: The antigen remains undetermined.

Source material: CD4+ T cells from blood, cultured in vitro. This rearrangement joins TRBV24-1 to TRBJ2-5, with 7 bases fitting TRBD1. This receptor was identified in a human donor who had recovered from COVID-19. The CDR3 reads CATSDPTGDWETQYF. The CDR3 DNA sequence: TGTGCCACCAGTGATCCTACAGGGGATTGGGAGACCCAGTACTTC.